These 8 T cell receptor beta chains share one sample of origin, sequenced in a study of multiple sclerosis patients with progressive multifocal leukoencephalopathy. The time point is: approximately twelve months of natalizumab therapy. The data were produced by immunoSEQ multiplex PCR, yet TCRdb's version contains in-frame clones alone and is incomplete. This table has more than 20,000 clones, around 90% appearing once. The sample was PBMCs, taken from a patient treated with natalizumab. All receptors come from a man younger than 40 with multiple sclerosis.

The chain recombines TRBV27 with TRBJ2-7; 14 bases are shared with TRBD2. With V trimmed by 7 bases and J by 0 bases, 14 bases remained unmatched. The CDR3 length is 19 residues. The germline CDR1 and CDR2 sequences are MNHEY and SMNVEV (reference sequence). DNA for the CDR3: TGTGCCAGCACCCCCCTCGGGGGACTAGCGGGAGACGGCTCCTACGAGCAGTACTTC. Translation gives CASTPLGGLAGDGSYEQYF.

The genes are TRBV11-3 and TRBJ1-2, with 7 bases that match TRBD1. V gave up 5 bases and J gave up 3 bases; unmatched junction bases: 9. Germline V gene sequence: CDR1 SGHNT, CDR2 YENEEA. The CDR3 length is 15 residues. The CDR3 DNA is TGTGCCAGCAGCACCTCCGGGACAGCCCACTATGGCTACACCTTC. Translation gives CASSTSGTAHYGYTF.

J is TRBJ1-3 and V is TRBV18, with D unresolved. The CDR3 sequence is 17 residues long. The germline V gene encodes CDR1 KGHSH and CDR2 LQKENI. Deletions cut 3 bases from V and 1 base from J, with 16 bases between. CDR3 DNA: TGTGCCAGCTCACCGCAAATGTTAAGCACGTCTGGAAACACCATATATTTT. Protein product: CASSPQMLSTSGNTIYF. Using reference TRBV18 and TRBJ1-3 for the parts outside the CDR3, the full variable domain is NAGVMQNPRHLVRRRGQEARLRCSPMKGHSHVYWYRQLPEEGLKFMVYLQKENIIDESGMPKERFSAEFPKEGPSILRIQQVVRGDSAAYFCASSPQMLSTSGNTIYFGEGSWLTVV.

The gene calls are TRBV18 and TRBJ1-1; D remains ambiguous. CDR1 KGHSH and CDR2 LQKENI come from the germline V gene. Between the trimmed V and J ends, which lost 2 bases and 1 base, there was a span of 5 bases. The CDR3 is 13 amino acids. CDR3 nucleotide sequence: TGTGCCAGCTCACCAGTAGGGAACACTGAAGCTTTCTTT. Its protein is CASSPVGNTEAFF.

The CDR3, as DNA: TGTGCCAGCAGCGTAGCCCGACAAATCACAGATACGCAGTATTTT. This sequence encodes CASSVARQITDTQYF. The chain combines TRBV9 with TRBJ2-3, with D unclear. The ends were cut back, 0 bases at V and 2 bases at J, with 10 bases in the middle. The CDR3 consists of 15 residues. Germline loops: CDR1 SGDLS, CDR2 YYNGEE.

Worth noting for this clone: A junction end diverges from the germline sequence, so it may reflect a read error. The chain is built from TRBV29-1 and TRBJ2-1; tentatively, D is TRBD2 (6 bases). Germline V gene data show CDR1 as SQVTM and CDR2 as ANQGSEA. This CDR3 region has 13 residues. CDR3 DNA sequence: TGCAGCGTTGGGAGGGGCTCCTATAATGAGCAGTTCTTC. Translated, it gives CSVGRGSYNEQFF.

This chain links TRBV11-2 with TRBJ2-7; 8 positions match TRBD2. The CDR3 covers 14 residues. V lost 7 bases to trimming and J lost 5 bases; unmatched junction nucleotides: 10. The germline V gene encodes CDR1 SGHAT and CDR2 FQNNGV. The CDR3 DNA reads TGTGCCAGCACCCTCCGGGGGGGGTGGGACGAGCAGTACGTC. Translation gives CASTLRGGWDEQYV.

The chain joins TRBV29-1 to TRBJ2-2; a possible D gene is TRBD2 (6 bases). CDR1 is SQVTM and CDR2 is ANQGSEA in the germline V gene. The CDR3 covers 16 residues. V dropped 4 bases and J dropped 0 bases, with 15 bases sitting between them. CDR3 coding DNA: TGCAGCGTTGTTTCGGGAGAGCTGGCGAACACCGGGGAGCTGTTTTTT. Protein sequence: CSVVSGELANTGELFF.